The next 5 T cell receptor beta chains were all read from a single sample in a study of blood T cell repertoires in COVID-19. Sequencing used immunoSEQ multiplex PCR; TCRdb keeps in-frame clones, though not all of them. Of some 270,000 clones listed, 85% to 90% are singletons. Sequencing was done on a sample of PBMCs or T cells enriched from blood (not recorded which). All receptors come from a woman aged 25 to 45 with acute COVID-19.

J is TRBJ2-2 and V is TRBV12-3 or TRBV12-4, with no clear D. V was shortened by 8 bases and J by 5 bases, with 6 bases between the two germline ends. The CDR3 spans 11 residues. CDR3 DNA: TGTGCCAGCGAGCAAACCGGGGAGCTGTTTTTT. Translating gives CASEQTGELFF.

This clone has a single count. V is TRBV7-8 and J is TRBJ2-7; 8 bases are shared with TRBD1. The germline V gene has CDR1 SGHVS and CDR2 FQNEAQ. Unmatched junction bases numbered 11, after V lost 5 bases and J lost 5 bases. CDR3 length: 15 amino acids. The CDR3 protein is CASSTKPDREDEQYF. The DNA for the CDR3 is TGTGCCAGCAGCACGAAGCCGGACAGGGAAGACGAGCAGTACTTC.

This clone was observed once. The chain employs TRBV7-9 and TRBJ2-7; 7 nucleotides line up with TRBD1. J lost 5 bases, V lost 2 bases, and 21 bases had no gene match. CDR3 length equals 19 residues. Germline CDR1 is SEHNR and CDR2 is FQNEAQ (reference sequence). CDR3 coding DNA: TGTGCCAGCAGCTTAAGACCTGCTAAAGATCCAGGGGGACCCCACGAGCAGTACTTC. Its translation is CASSLRPAKDPGGPHEQYF.

The CDR3 loop reads CASSLGTSVGTDTQYF. CDR3 sequence (DNA): TGTGCCAGCAGCTTAGGGACTAGCGTGGGCACAGATACGCAGTATTTT. The chain couples TRBV7-9 to TRBJ2-3; 9 bases are shared with TRBD2. CDR1 and CDR2 from the germline V gene are SEHNR and FQNEAQ (reference sequence). J was trimmed by 1 base and V by 1 base; bases with no gene match: 3. The CDR3 length is 16 residues.

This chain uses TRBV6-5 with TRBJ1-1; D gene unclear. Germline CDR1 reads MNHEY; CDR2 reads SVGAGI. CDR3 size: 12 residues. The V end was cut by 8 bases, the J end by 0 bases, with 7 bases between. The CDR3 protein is CASPGLNTEAFF. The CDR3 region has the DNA TGTGCCAGCCCTGGGCTGAACACTGAAGCTTTCTTT.